This entry lists 11 T cell receptor beta chains sequenced from one sample in a study of blood T cell repertoires in COVID-19. Using immunoSEQ multiplex PCR, the repertoire was profiled, and TCRdb retains in-frame clones only, with some absent. The repertoire holds some 270,000 clones, with about 89% as singletons. Sequenced sample: peripheral blood. The receptors were gathered from a man in his forties with active or convalescent COVID-19.

The sample holds a few counts of this clone. Other DNA sequences in this sample translate to the same CDR3. This CDR3 reads CASSEWGGNQPQHF. DNA of the CDR3: TGTGCCAGCAGTGAATGGGGGGGCAATCAGCCCCAGCATTTT. The genes are TRBV6-1 and TRBJ1-5, with D perhaps matching TRBD1 (5 bases). Trimming removed 2 bases at V and 2 bases at J, with 7 bases between. The CDR3 has 14 amino acids. Germline V lookup: CDR1 MNHNS, CDR2 SASEGT.

The genes are TRBV6-6 and TRBJ1-3; D is perhaps TRBD1 (6 bases). Germline CDR1 reads MNHNY; CDR2 reads SVGAGI (reference sequence). This CDR3 comprises 14 residues. Trimming shortened V by 8 bases and J by 0 bases, and 11 bases separated the two germline ends. The CDR3: CASRTGSSGNTIYF. In DNA, the CDR3 is TGTGCCAGCCGTACAGGGTCCTCTGGAAACACCATATATTTT.

This chain uses TRBV12-3 or TRBV12-4 with TRBJ1-1; D gene uncertain. Trimming took 5 bases from V and 4 from J, leaving 11 bases between them. The CDR3 runs to 13 residues. CDR3 in DNA: TGTGCCAGCAGTAATTCGGGTAGCACTGAAGCTTTCTTT. This translates into CASSNSGSTEAFF.

The chain uses TRBV25-1 and TRBJ2-3; the D gene is possibly TRBD1 (9 bases). CDR3 length: 18 residues. Trimming stripped 4 bases from V and 3 bases from J, with 23 bases between. Germline lookup yields CDR1 MGHDK and CDR2 SYGVNS. CDR3 loop: CASSGEQGAGGPTDTQYF. The CDR3 coding sequence is TGTGCCAGCAGTGGGGAACAGGGGGCGGGAGGCCCTACAGATACGCAGTATTTT.

The chain is built from TRBV24-1 and TRBJ2-7, with D possibly being TRBD1 (5 bases). In germline, CDR1 is KGHDR, CDR2 SFDVKD. This CDR3 spans 14 amino acids. The germline V and J ends were trimmed by 3 bases and 5 bases, with 13 bases remaining between them. CDR3: CATSDPTTANEQYF. The CDR3 DNA sequence: TGTGCCACCAGTGATCCGACGACAGCGAACGAGCAGTACTTC.

The gene calls are TRBV7-2 and TRBJ2-7; maybe TRBD2 (5 bases). V was clipped by 4 bases and J by 6 bases, with 10 bases between them. The CDR3 covers 12 residues. Germline assignment: CDR1 SGHTA and CDR2 FQGNSA. The CDR3: CASSSQRVEQYF. The CDR3 DNA is TGTGCCAGCAGCTCTCAGAGGGTCGAGCAGTACTTC.

The chain couples TRBV12-3 or TRBV12-4 to TRBJ1-2; no firm D call. Trimming took 2 bases from V and 13 from J, leaving 11 bases between them. This CDR3 is built from 11 residues. In DNA, the CDR3 is TGTGCCAGCAGTTTATTTGCAGTTTCCACCTTC. This translates into CASSLFAVSTF.

This clone appeared a single time. The chain combines TRBV10-1 with TRBJ1-2, with 12 bases that match TRBD1. CDR3 length equals 14 residues. With V trimmed by 6 bases and J by 6 bases, 5 bases remained unmatched. Germline values: CDR1 WNHNN, CDR2 SYGVQD (reference sequence). The CDR3 sequence is CASSRDRGPNGYTF. In nucleotides, the CDR3 is TGCGCCAGCAGCCGGGACAGGGGGCCGAATGGCTACACCTTC.

This clone occurred many times. This rearrangement joins TRBV3-1 (or the pseudogene TRBV3-2) to TRBJ1-6, with D tentatively TRBD1 (5 bases). Trimming took off 0 bases at V and 2 bases at J, with 17 bases between the two ends. The CDR3 spans 19 residues. Looked up from germline, CDR1 is LGHDT and CDR2 is YNNKEL (reference sequence). This CDR3 is CASSQDAGSGGAYNSPLHF. CDR3 DNA sequence: TGTGCCAGCAGCCAAGACGCGGGATCCGGGGGTGCCTATAATTCACCCCTCCACTTT.

This clone has only a few counts. The genes are TRBV12-5 and TRBJ1-5; 10 nucleotides agree with TRBD1. There are 19 residues in the CDR3. Germline V gene lookup returns CDR1 LGHNT and CDR2 FRNRAP. The ends lost 0 bases at V and 1 base at J; junction bases unmatched: 9. CDR3 coding DNA: TGTGCTAGTGGTTTGGTCCGGTCCGGGACAGGGGAAAGCAATCAGCCCCAGCATTTT. It is translated as CASGLVRSGTGESNQPQHF.

The V call is TRBV28, the J call TRBJ1-5; D gene uncertain. V gave up 8 bases and J gave up 6 bases, with 14 bases separating them. CDR1 is MDHEN and CDR2 is SYDVKM in the germline V gene. The CDR3 is 13 amino acids. This CDR3 reads CASSGFGGQPQHF. In DNA form, the CDR3 reads TGTGCCAGCTCCGGATTTGGCGGTCAGCCCCAGCATTTT. Together with reference TRBV28 and TRBJ1-5, the CDR3 gives the full variable domain: DVKVTQSSRYLVKRTGEKVFLECVQDMDHENMFWYRQDPGLGLRLIYFSYDVKMKEKGDIPEGYSVSREKKERFSLILESASTNQTSMYLCASSGFGGQPQHFGDGTRLSIL.